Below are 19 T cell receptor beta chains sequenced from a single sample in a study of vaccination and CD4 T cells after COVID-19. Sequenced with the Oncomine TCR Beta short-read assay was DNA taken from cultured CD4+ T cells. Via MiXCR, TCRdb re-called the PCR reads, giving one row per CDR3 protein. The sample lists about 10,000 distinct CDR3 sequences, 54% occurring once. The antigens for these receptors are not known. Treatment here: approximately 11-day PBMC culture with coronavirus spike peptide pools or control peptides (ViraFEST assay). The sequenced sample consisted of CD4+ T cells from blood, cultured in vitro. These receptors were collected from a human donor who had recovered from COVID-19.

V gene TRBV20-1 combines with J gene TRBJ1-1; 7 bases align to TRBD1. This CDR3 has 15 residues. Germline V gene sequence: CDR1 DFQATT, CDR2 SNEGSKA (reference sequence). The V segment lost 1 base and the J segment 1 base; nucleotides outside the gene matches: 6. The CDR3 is CSARGFDRANTEAFF. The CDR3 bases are TGCAGTGCTAGAGGCTTTGACAGGGCGAACACTGAAGCTTTCTTT.

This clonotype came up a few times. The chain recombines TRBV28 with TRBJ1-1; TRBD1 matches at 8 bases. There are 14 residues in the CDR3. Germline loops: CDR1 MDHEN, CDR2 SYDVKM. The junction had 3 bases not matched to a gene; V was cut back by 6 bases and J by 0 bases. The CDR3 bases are TGTGCCAGCAGACTGGACAGGGTGAACACTGAAGCTTTCTTT. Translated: CASRLDRVNTEAFF.

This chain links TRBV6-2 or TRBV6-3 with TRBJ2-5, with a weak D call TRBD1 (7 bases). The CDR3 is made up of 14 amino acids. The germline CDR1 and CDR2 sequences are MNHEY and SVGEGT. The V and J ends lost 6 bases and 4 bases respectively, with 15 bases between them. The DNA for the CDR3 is TGTGCCAGCAGCCAGACAGGGCGGGGAGAGACCCAGTACTTC. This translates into CASSQTGRGETQYF.

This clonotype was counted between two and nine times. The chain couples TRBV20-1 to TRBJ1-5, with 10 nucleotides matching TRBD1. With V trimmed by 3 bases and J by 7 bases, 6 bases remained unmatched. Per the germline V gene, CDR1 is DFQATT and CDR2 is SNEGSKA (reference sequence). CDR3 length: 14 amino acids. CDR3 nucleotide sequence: TGCAGTGCTAGGGTGACAGGGGGCGACCAGCCCCAGCATTTT. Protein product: CSARVTGGDQPQHF.

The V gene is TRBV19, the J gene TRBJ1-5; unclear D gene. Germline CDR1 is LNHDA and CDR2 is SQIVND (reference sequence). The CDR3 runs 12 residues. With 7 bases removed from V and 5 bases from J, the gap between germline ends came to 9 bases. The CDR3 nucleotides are TGTGCCAGTAAATCCGCAGATCAGCCCCAGCATTTT. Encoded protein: CASKSADQPQHF. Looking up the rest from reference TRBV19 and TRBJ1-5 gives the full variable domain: DGGITQSPKYLFRKEGQNVTLSCEQNLNHDAMYWYRQDPGQGLRLIYYSQIVNDFQKGDIAEGYSVSREKKESFPLTVTSAQKNPTAFYLCASKSADQPQHFGDGTRLSIL.

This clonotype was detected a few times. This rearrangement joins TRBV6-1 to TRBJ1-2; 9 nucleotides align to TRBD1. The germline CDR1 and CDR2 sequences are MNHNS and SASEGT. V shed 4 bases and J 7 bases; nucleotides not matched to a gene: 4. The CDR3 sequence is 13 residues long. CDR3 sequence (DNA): TGTGCCAGCAGTGCAACAGGGGGCGGTGGCTACACCTTC. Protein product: CASSATGGGGYTF.

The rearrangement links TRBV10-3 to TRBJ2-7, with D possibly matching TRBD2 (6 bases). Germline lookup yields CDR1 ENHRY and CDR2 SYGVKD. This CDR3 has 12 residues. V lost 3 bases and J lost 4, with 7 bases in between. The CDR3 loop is CAISDRGYEQYF. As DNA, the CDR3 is TGTGCCATCAGTGACCGGGGGTACGAGCAGTACTTC.

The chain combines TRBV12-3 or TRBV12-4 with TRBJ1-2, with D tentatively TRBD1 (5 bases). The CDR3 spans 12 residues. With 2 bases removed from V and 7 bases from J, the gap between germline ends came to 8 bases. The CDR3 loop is CASSLSTGGYTF. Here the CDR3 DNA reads TGTGCCAGCAGTTTATCTACAGGTGGCTACACCTTC.

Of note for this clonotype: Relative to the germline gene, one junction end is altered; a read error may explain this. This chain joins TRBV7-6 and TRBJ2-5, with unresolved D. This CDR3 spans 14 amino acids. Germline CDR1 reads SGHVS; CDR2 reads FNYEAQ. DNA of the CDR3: TGTGCTAGCAGCTTATCTAAGGGTTCGGAGACCCAGTACTTC. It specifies CASSLSKGSETQYF. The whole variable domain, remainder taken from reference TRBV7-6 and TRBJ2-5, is GAGVSQSPRYKVTKRGQDVALRCDPISGHVSLYWYRQALGQGPEFLTYFNYEAQQDKSGLPNDRFSAERPEGSISTLTIQRTEQRDSAMYRCASSLSKGSETQYFGPGTRLLVL.

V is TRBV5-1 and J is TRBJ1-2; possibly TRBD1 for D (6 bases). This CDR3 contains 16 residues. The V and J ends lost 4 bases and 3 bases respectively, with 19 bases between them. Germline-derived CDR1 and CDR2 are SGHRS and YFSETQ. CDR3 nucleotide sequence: TGCGCCAGCAGCGCAGGGTTTGGGGGGCTTGACTATGGCTACACCTTC. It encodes CASSAGFGGLDYGYTF.

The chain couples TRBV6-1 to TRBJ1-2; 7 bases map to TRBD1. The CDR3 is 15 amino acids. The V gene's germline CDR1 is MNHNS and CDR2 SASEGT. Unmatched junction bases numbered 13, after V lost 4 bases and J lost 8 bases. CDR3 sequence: CASSGEIHRGGGYTF. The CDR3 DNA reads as TGTGCCAGCAGTGGCGAGATTCACAGGGGCGGCGGCTACACCTTC.

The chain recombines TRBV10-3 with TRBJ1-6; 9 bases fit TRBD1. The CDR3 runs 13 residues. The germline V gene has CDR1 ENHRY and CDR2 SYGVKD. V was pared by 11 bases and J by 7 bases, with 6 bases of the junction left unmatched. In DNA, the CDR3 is TGTGCCTGCCGGGACAGGGAGAATTCACCCCTCCACTTT. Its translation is CACRDRENSPLHF.

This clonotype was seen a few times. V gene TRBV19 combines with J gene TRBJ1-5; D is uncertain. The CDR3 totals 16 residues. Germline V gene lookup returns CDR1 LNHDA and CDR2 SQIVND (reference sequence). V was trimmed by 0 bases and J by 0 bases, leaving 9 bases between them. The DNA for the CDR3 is TGTGCCAGTAGTATAGATCATCAGTATAGCAATCAGCCCCAGCATTTT. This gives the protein CASSIDHQYSNQPQHF.

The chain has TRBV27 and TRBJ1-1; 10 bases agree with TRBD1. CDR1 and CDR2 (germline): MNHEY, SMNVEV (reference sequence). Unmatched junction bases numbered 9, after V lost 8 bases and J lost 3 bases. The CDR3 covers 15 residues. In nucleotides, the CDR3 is TGTGCCAGCCGCGGACAGGGGGATAGGTACACTGAAGCTTTCTTT. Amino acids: CASRGQGDRYTEAFF.

CDR3 sequence reads: CASSYPGGTQYF. The CDR3 DNA follows: TGTGCCAGCAGCTATCCCGGGGGGACCCAGTACTTC. This chain connects TRBV6-2 or TRBV6-3 to TRBJ2-5, with TRBD2 as a possible D gene (6 bases). The CDR3 consists of 12 residues. Trimming took 6 bases from V and 7 from J, leaving 12 bases between them. Germline CDR1 is MNHEY and CDR2 is SVGEGT.

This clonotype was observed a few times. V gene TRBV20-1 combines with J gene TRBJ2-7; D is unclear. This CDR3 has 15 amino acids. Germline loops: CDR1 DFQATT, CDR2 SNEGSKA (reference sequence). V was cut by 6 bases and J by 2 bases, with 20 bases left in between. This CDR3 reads CSATIRGRQPYEQYF. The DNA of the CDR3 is TGCAGTGCCACCATTCGCGGACGCCAACCCTACGAGCAGTACTTC.

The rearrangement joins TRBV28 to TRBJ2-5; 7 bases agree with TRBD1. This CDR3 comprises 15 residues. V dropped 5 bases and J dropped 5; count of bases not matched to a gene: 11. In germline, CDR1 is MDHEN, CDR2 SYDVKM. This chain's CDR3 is CASSPRQGLKETQYF. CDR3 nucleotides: TGTGCCAGCAGTCCCCGACAGGGTTTGAAGGAGACCCAGTACTTC.

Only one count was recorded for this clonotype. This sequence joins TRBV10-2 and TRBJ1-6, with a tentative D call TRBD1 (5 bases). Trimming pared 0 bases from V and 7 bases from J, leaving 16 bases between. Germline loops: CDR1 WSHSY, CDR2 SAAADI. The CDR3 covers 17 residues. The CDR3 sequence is CASSESGAWNKNSPLHF. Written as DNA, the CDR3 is TGCGCCAGCAGTGAGTCAGGGGCATGGAACAAAAATTCACCCCTCCACTTT.

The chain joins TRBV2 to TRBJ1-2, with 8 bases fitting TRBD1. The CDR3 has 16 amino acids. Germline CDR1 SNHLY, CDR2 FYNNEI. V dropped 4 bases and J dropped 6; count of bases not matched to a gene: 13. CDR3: CASSVSGGAGLDGYTF. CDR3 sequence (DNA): TGTGCCAGCAGTGTCTCAGGGGGCGCCGGTTTGGATGGCTACACCTTC.